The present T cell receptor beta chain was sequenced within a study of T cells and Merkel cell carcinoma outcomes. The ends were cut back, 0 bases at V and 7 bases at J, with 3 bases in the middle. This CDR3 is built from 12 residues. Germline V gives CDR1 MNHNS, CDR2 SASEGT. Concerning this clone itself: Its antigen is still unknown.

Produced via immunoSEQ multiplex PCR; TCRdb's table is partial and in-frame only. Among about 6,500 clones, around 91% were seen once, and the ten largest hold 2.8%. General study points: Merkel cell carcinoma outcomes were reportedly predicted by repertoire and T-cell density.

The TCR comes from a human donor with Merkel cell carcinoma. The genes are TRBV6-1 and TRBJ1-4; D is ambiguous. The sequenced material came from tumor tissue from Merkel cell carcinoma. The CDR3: CASSEAGEKLFF. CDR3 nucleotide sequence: TGTGCCAGCAGTGAAGCGGGTGAAAAACTGTTTTTT.